This T cell receptor (beta chain) emerged from a study of vaccination effects on CD4 cells after COVID-19. Study-wide context: Each participant was given two doses of one vaccine (BNT162b2 or mRNA-1273).

Under the ViraFEST assay, PBMC were stimulated with viral peptide pools so that antigen-specific CD4+ T cells expanded. Sequencing was performed afterwards. Researchers isolated CD4+ T cells once approximately ten days of culture had elapsed. Previously uninfected by SARS-CoV-2, the vaccine recipients also showed negative nucleocapsid antibodies. Each culture had half its medium swapped for IL-2 medium on days 3 and 7. Only a few counts were recorded for this clone. Its target is unknown. Findings and limits, study-wide: From healthy vaccinees, only 1 of 255 vaccine-induced clones also reacted to common cold coronaviruses. The study had few convalescent patients and no early post-infection timepoints.

The CDR3 loop spans 17 amino acids. The germline V gene encodes CDR1 MNHNY and CDR2 SVGAGI (reference sequence). Trimming cost V 5 bases and J 0 bases; bases outside gene matches: 6. This table comes from immunoSEQ multiplex PCR, and its TCRdb copy is limited to in-frame clones, with some not included. Here the sample spans tens of thousands of clones, roughly 70% being singletons. The J gene is TRBJ2-6, the V gene TRBV6-6; 8 bases align to TRBD2. Source: CD4+ T cells from PBMCs cultured with SARS-CoV-2 spike peptides, taken before COVID-19 vaccination. The TCR was taken from a human donor who received a COVID-19 vaccine. CDR3 nucleotide sequence: TGTGCCAGCAGTCCCCAAGCGGGGGTCTCTGGGGCCAACGTCCTGACTTTC. It codes for CASSPQAGVSGANVLTF.